These 23 T cell receptor beta chains were all obtained from the same sample, sequenced in a study of blood T cells in healthy people across ages. The authors ran a second PCR of 7 to 11 cycles using a sample-barcoded 5' primer and a J-beta primer mix. TCRdb recomputed calls from the 5' RACE reads with MiXCR, one row per CDR3 protein. The repertoire holds hundreds of thousands of distinct CDR3 sequences, approximately 30% seen once, with roughly 14% in the top ten. The sample taken for sequencing was blood. These receptors came from a woman of 80 years or more in good health.

Many counts were recorded for this clonotype. The rearrangement uses TRBV6-1 and TRBJ2-5, with D maybe TRBD1 (6 bases). The CDR3 contains 14 residues. Germline assignment: CDR1 MNHNS and CDR2 SASEGT. V was shortened by 7 bases and J by 4 bases, with 16 bases between the two germline ends. The CDR3 is CASNKDTGRETQYF. CDR3 DNA: TGTGCCAGCAATAAGGATACAGGGAGAGAGACCCAGTACTTC.

The V and J genes are TRBV7-9 and TRBJ2-7; TRBD2 might be the D (6 bases). The CDR3 runs 15 residues. CDR1 is SEHNR and CDR2 is FQNEAQ in the germline V gene (reference sequence). Deletions cut 1 base from V and 4 bases from J, with 14 bases between. The CDR3: CASSLGASARYEQYF. CDR3 bases: TGTGCCAGCAGCTTAGGAGCTAGCGCCCGATACGAGCAGTACTTC.

Only a few counts were recorded for this clonotype. The chain couples TRBV6-1 to TRBJ1-4; possibly TRBD1 for D (6 bases). This CDR3 region has 17 residues. CDR1 is MNHNS, CDR2 SASEGT, per germline. The germline V and J ends were trimmed by 6 bases and 3 bases, with 20 bases remaining between them. CDR3 loop: CASRQSPTGRANEKLFF. CDR3 nucleotide sequence: TGTGCCAGCAGACAATCCCCAACAGGGAGGGCTAATGAAAAACTGTTTTTT.

In the case of this clonotype: A much larger clone is a single base away; this may be a read error. This chain uses TRBV7-3 with TRBJ1-1; D call uncertain. The V end lost 3 bases, the J end lost 6 bases, and 14 bases lay between the germline ends. The germline CDR1 and CDR2 sequences are SGHTA and FQGTGA. The CDR3 covers 14 residues. CDR3 sequence reads: CASSFGALDSEAFF. CDR3 DNA: TGTGCCAGCAGCTTTGGCGCCCTGGACTCTGAAGCTTTCTTT.

The sample holds a few counts of this clonotype. This may be a read error: a much more frequent sequence differs by one nucleotide. The chain combines TRBV4-2 with TRBJ2-3, with TRBD1 matching 10 bases. This CDR3 spans 17 amino acids. In germline, CDR1 is LGHNA, CDR2 YNFKEQ. For the CDR3, the DNA is TGTGCCAGCAGCCCAAGCGGGACAGGGGCTAGCACAGATACGCGGTATTTT. This encodes CASSPSGTGASTDTRYF.

This clonotype has a handful of counts. This may be a read error: a much more frequent sequence differs by one nucleotide. The genes are TRBV7-2 and TRBJ2-3, with a tentative D call TRBD2 (5 bases). Germline assignment: CDR1 SGHTA and CDR2 FQGNSA. The CDR3 covers 15 residues. The ends were cut back, 1 base at V and 4 bases at J, with 12 bases in the middle. For the CDR3, the DNA is TGTGCCAGCAGCTTAGGCGGACTTGACGCAGATACGCAGTATTTT. Translation gives CASSLGGLDADTQYF.

As concerns this clonotype: The junction departs from germline at one end; a sequencing error may be responsible. The chain has TRBV5-1 and TRBJ1-4; 8 bases line up with TRBD1. Germline CDR1 and CDR2: SGHRS and YFSETQ. This CDR3 has 14 amino acids. The CDR3 bases are TGCGCCAGCAGCTCGACAGGGGTTGGGGGAAAACGGTTTTTT. The encoded protein is CASSSTGVGGKRFF.

This clonotype came up many times. This chain connects TRBV28 to TRBJ2-7; D is unclear. Germline V lookup: CDR1 MDHEN, CDR2 SYDVKM. The ends were cut back, 7 bases at V and 3 bases at J, with 7 bases in the middle. The length of the CDR3 is 11 residues. CDR3 protein: CASKAYYEQYF. Here the CDR3 DNA reads TGTGCCAGCAAGGCCTACTACGAGCAGTACTTC.

Worth noting for this clonotype: A much bigger clone sits one base away, suggesting this may be a read error. The chain recombines TRBV5-6 with TRBJ1-1, with 7 bases that match TRBD1. The CDR3 covers 15 residues. V gave up 5 bases and J gave up 3 bases; unmatched junction bases: 10. Germline assignment: CDR1 SGHDT and CDR2 YYEEEE. CDR3 nucleotides: TGTGCCAGCAGGCCTGAACAGGGGTGGGACACTGAAGCTTTCTTT. This sequence encodes CASRPEQGWDTEAFF. The full variable domain, its missing parts supplied by reference TRBV5-6 and TRBJ1-1, is DAGVTQSPTHLIKTRGQQVTLRCSPKSGHDTVSWYQQALGQGPQFIFQYYEEEERQRGNFPDRFSGHQFPNYSSELNVNALLLGDSALYLCASRPEQGWDTEAFFGQGTRLTVV.

This clonotype was observed a single time. This chain links TRBV5-1 with TRBJ1-1; D unresolved. The CDR3 sequence is 14 residues long. CDR1 and CDR2 from the germline V gene are SGHRS and YFSETQ. Trimming took off 3 bases at V and 4 bases at J, with 13 bases between the two ends. The CDR3 DNA is TGCGCCAGCAGCTGGGTTAGGGCGAGCACTGAAGCTTTCTTT. It is translated as CASSWVRASTEAFF.

V usage is TRBV5-1 and J usage is TRBJ2-7; D not certain. From germline, CDR1 is SGHRS and CDR2 YFSETQ. This CDR3 has 14 residues. V was cut by 0 bases and J by 3 bases, with 10 bases left in between. The CDR3 here is CASSLVWKDYEQYF. The CDR3 region has the DNA TGCGCCAGCAGCTTGGTTTGGAAAGACTACGAGCAGTACTTC.

The sample holds a few counts of this clonotype. The chain links TRBV6-1 to TRBJ1-6, with a weak D call TRBD1 (6 bases). Germline CDR1 MNHNS, CDR2 SASEGT. The CDR3 contains 15 residues. V gave up 4 bases and J gave up 10 bases, with 17 bases separating them. The CDR3 nucleotides are TGTGCCAGCAGTGGGGCGTGGGGGGGCGAATCACCCCTCCACTTT. Amino acid sequence: CASSGAWGGESPLHF.

This clonotype showed up many times. This chain connects TRBV6-1 to TRBJ1-5, with D tentatively TRBD1 (5 bases). Germline V CDR1 and CDR2: MNHNS, SASEGT. This CDR3 spans 17 amino acids. V lost 2 bases and J lost 11, with 25 bases in between. The CDR3 reads CASSERPPGRIILAQHF. DNA for the CDR3: TGTGCCAGCAGTGAACGTCCGCCGGGACGCATCATTTTAGCCCAGCATTTT.

Concerning this clonotype itself: A much larger clone lies one base from this, so it may be a read error. The chain has TRBV6-2 or TRBV6-3 and TRBJ2-5; D might be TRBD1 or TRBD2, each matching 6 bases. The CDR3 spans 13 residues. Per germline, CDR1 MNHEY and CDR2 SVGEGT. The CDR3 protein is CASGYGGRATQYF. The CDR3 DNA sequence: TGTGCCAGCGGTTACGGGGGCCGGGCGACCCAGTACTTC.

This clonotype was counted a few times. It may be a read error: a sequence one base away is much more abundant. The rearrangement uses TRBV28 and TRBJ1-2, with D perhaps matching TRBD1 (5 bases). Germline-derived CDR1 and CDR2 are MDHEN and SYDVKM. Trimming removed 5 bases at V and 4 bases at J, with 17 bases between. The CDR3 contains 15 residues. The CDR3 nucleotides read TGTGCCAGCAGTCTTAGGGGAAGGGAACTCTATGGCTACACCTTC. Its protein product is CASSLRGRELYGYTF.

This clonotype has a handful of counts. The chain recombines TRBV20-1 with TRBJ1-1; the D is unclear. The CDR3 has 14 amino acids. CDR1 is DFQATT and CDR2 is SNEGSKA in the germline V gene (reference sequence). V lost 6 bases and J lost 1, with 15 bases in between. CDR3 nucleotides: TGCAGTGCCCGAAGTGGGGTTTCGAACACTGAAGCTTTCTTT. Protein: CSARSGVSNTEAFF.

There are a few counts of this clonotype. In DNA, the CDR3 is TGTGCCAGCAGCGTGGGGACAGGGGGGGTAGAAACTGAAGCTTTCTTT. The encoded protein is CASSVGTGGVETEAFF. The rearrangement uses TRBV9 and TRBJ1-1, with 11 bases that match TRBD1. V shed 2 bases, J shed 5 bases, and the junction held 8 bases outside the gene matches. Germline CDR1 and CDR2: SGDLS and YYNGEE. The CDR3 has 16 amino acids.

The V call is TRBV5-1, the J call TRBJ2-7; D might be TRBD2 (5 bases). Germline CDR1 reads SGHRS; CDR2 reads YFSETQ. CDR3 size: 15 residues. With 0 bases removed from V and 7 bases from J, the gap between germline ends came to 17 bases. This CDR3 reads CASSLGSLTGNEQYF. DNA of the CDR3: TGCGCCAGCAGCTTGGGGTCGCTGACGGGGAATGAGCAGTACTTC. The variable domain in full, completed from reference TRBV5-1 and TRBJ2-7, reads KAGVTQTPRYLIKTRGQQVTLSCSPISGHRSVSWYQQTPGQGLQFLFEYFSETQRNKGNFPGRFSGRQFSNSRSEMNVSTLELGDSALYLCASSLGSLTGNEQYFGPGTRLTVT.

This clonotype has at least ten counts. This chain links TRBV5-1 with TRBJ2-5; TRBD1 agrees at 9 bases. This CDR3 comprises 16 residues. The trim removed 4 bases at V and 2 bases at J, leaving 9 bases unmatched. The germline V gene encodes CDR1 SGHRS and CDR2 YFSETQ. CDR3 sequence: CASSLEDRGGQETQYF. CDR3 nucleotides: TGCGCCAGCAGCCTAGAGGACAGGGGAGGGCAAGAGACCCAGTACTTC.

This chain joins TRBV20-1 and TRBJ1-5; no definite D call. Trimming removed 2 bases from V and 0 bases from J, with 8 bases in between. The CDR3 contains 14 residues. Per the germline V gene, CDR1 is DFQATT and CDR2 is SNEGSKA (reference sequence). CDR3 loop: CSARSQYSNQPQHF. CDR3 bases: TGCAGTGCTAGATCTCAGTATAGCAATCAGCCCCAGCATTTT.

The rearrangement joins TRBV4-1 to TRBJ2-1, with D tentatively TRBD1 (8 bases). Trimming removed 0 bases at V and 9 bases at J, with 15 bases between. The V gene's germline CDR1 is MGHRA and CDR2 YSYEKL. This CDR3 comprises 15 residues. The CDR3 protein is CASSQEGQGGGEQFF. The CDR3 DNA reads as TGCGCCAGCAGCCAAGAAGGACAGGGAGGGGGTGAGCAGTTCTTC.

As for this clonotype: A much bigger clone sits one base away, suggesting this may be a read error. The rearrangement joins TRBV12-3 or TRBV12-4 to TRBJ2-7; 7 positions match TRBD1. The trim removed 4 bases at V and 7 bases at J, leaving 10 bases unmatched. The CDR3 length is 14 residues. Here the CDR3 DNA reads TGTGCCAGCAGTTCACAGGGGAATTCGAATGAGCAGTACTTC. Translated, it gives CASSSQGNSNEQYF.

Concerning this clonotype: A clone one base away is much larger, so this may be a read error. The rearrangement joins TRBV7-6 to TRBJ2-4; 7 nucleotides match TRBD1. TRBJ2-7 explains the end of the DNA better; the J call may be wrong. The length of the CDR3 is 16 residues. Germline V CDR1 and CDR2: SGHVS, FNYEAQ. CDR3 DNA sequence: TGTGCCAGCAGCCCCAGAGGGGCAGGGGGTTCCTACGAGCAGTACTTC. Encoded protein: CASSPRGAGGSYEQYF.